This T cell receptor beta chain was observed in a study of cytomegalovirus exposure and HLA in healthy donors. Samples came from healthy bone marrow donors. The CDR3 covers 17 residues. V lost 4 bases to trimming and J lost 3 bases; unmatched junction nucleotides: 12. CDR1 is SEHNR and CDR2 is FQNEAQ in the germline V gene (reference sequence). The PCR employed 60 Vbeta primers together with 13 Jbeta primers. TCRdb's table, derived via immunoSEQ multiplex PCR, lists solely in-frame clones and lacks some. Among about 160,000 clones, more than 65% were seen once, and the ten largest hold approximately 4.6%.

The sequence derives from a man younger than 30 in good health and CMV-seropositive. The sequenced sample was PBMCs. The V call is TRBV7-9, the J call TRBJ2-1, with TRBD2 matching over 7 bases. The CDR3 bases are TGTGCCAGCAGCTCTAGTGGCAGGCGGGGGTACTACAATGAGCAGTTCTTC. Translated: CASSSSGRRGYYNEQFF.